The text below deals with one TCR beta chain. Every patient underwent thyroid surgery untreated. The data originate from a study of metastatic and nonmetastatic thyroid tumors. Study at large: From malignant and benign thyroid patients, repertoires in blood and in tumor or nodule tissue were compared.

Original analysis: CDR3 was compared across clinicopathological groups, and the resulting differences were used to build a distant-metastasis classifier for papillary thyroid cancer. TCRdb reprocessed the PCR reads using MiXCR. The V and J calls reflect TCRdb's pipeline rather than the authors' work. This table has approximately 13,000 clones, around 23% appearing once. The CDR3 runs to 14 residues. Unmatched junction bases numbered 5, after V lost 5 bases and J lost 6 bases. Per germline, CDR1 MNHEY and CDR2 SMNVEV (reference sequence). The TCR was taken from a male donor with papillary thyroid cancer or a benign thyroid nodule (not recorded which). Some clones in this sample may be carry-over from other donors' samples. Material for sequencing was blood. The rearrangement joins TRBV27 to TRBJ2-1; TRBD2 aligns across 9 bases. This CDR3 reads CASSPGLAPNEQFF. The CDR3 DNA is TGTGCCAGCAGTCCTGGACTAGCGCCCAATGAGCAGTTCTTC.